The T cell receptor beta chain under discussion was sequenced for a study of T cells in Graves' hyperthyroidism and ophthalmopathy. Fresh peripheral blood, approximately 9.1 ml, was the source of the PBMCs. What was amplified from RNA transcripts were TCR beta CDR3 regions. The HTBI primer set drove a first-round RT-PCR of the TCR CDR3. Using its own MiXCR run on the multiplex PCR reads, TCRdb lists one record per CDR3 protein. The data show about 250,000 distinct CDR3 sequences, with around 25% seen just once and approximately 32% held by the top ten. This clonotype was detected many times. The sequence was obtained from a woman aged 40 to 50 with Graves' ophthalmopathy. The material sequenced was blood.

Here the CDR3 reads CATRTSGRAAQTYEQYF. The CDR3 DNA reads as TGTGCCACCCGGACTAGCGGGAGGGCCGCCCAGACCTACGAGCAGTACTTC. The J gene is TRBJ2-7, the V gene TRBV19; 15 bases agree with TRBD2. CDR3 length equals 17 residues. Per germline, CDR1 LNHDA and CDR2 SQIVND (reference sequence). J was trimmed by 2 bases and V by 10 bases; bases with no gene match: 12.